These 27 T cell receptor beta chains originate from one sample sequenced in a study of T cell responses to AZD1222 COVID-19 vaccine. The repertoire was sequenced with immunoSEQ multiplex PCR; TCRdb's copy has only in-frame clones and lacks some. Counted here are 52,000 or so clones, around 83% occurring once; the ten biggest clones make up roughly 20%. The sequenced sample was peripheral blood, obtained on day 0 of MenACWY control vaccination. Receptors were obtained from an adult in good health.

This chain joins TRBV9 and TRBJ2-1; tentative D call: TRBD2 (6 bases). The CDR3 covers 15 residues. Germline V lookup: CDR1 SGDLS, CDR2 YYNGEE. Trimming shortened V by 4 bases and J by 8 bases, and 19 bases separated the two germline ends. CDR3 bases: TGTGCCAGCAGCTCAAGTTCGGGAGTTGTCTATGAGCAGTTCTTC. It yields the protein CASSSSSGVVYEQFF.

The table lists this clone with a few counts. The chain uses TRBV5-4 and TRBJ1-6, with D possibly matching TRBD1 (6 bases). The CDR3 sequence is 15 residues long. V was clipped by 3 bases and J by 7 bases, with 14 bases between them. Germline loops: CDR1 SGHNT, CDR2 YYREEE (reference sequence). The CDR3 DNA reads as TGTGCCAGCAGCTCCAGGACAGTCGGAAATTCACCCCTCCACTTT. Its protein product is CASSSRTVGNSPLHF.

This clone was seen only once. The chain combines TRBV7-3 with TRBJ2-5; D is unresolved. The CDR3 length is 13 residues. V was clipped by 2 bases and J by 5 bases, with 9 bases between them. Germline V gene lookup returns CDR1 SGHTA and CDR2 FQGTGA. Here the CDR3 DNA reads TGTGCCAGCAGCTTAGCCAGAACGGAGACCCAGTACTTC. Translation: CASSLARTETQYF.

The chain has TRBV28 and TRBJ2-7, with TRBD2 matching over 10 bases. The germline V gene has CDR1 MDHEN and CDR2 SYDVKM. J was trimmed by 6 bases and V by 1 base; bases with no gene match: 3. This CDR3 comprises 14 residues. CDR3 protein: CASSLSSGRVEQYF. The CDR3, as DNA: TGTGCCAGCAGTTTATCCAGCGGGAGGGTCGAGCAGTACTTC.

The rearrangement links TRBV21-1 to TRBJ2-3; the table's D call, TRBD1, has no DNA check behind it. TRBV21-1 is classified as a pseudogene. The CDR3 is 13 amino acids. CDR3 amino acids: CASQTATPHTQYF. In DNA, the CDR3 is TGTGCCAGCCAGACAGCCACCCCGCATACGCAGTATTTT.

The CDR3 loop reads CASSLRDRGSQETQYF. The CDR3 nucleotides are TGTGCCAGCAGCCTTCGGGACAGGGGTAGTCAAGAGACCCAGTACTTC. The chain combines TRBV3-1 (or the pseudogene TRBV3-2) with TRBJ2-5; 10 bases line up with TRBD1. The length of the CDR3 is 16 residues. In germline, CDR1 is LGHDT, CDR2 YNNKEL (reference sequence). The junction had 7 bases not matched to a gene; V was cut back by 4 bases and J by 2 bases.

This clone was seen a single time. The J gene is TRBJ1-5, the V gene TRBV18, with a tentative D call TRBD1 (5 bases). The germline gives CDR1 KGHSH, CDR2 LQKENI. Trimming took off 2 bases at V and 7 bases at J, with 18 bases between the two ends. This CDR3 has 16 residues. The CDR3 here is CASSPTRGRIEQPQHF. The CDR3 nucleotides read TGTGCCAGCTCACCAACACGGGGCAGGATTGAACAGCCCCAGCATTTT.

This chain joins TRBV2 and TRBJ2-2, with D possibly TRBD2 on 7 matching bases. Trimming pared 2 bases from V and 5 bases from J, leaving 15 bases between. The CDR3 is 16 amino acids. CDR1 and CDR2 from the germline V gene are SNHLY and FYNNEI. Here the CDR3 DNA reads TGTGCCAGCAGTGAAACTGGAGGGGGAGGGACCGGGGAGCTGTTTTTT. Translated, it gives CASSETGGGGTGELFF.

This clone was found once. The chain joins TRBV7-6 to TRBJ2-1; 9 bases fit TRBD2. V was clipped by 1 base and J by 2 bases; unmatched bases: 0. CDR1 and CDR2 (germline): SGHVS, FNYEAQ. This CDR3 contains 15 residues. The CDR3 coding sequence is TGTGCCAGCAGCTTAGGCGGGGGGGCCTACAATGAGCAGTTCTTC. Its protein is CASSLGGGAYNEQFF. Based on the CDR3 plus reference TRBV7-6 and TRBJ2-1, the full variable domain is GAGVSQSPRYKVTKRGQDVALRCDPISGHVSLYWYRQALGQGPEFLTYFNYEAQQDKSGLPNDRFSAERPEGSISTLTIQRTEQRDSAMYRCASSLGGGAYNEQFFGPGTRLTVL.

CDR3 nucleotides: TGTGCCAGTAGTTTTAGGCCTAGCGAGGCAGATACGCAGTATTTT. Its translation: CASSFRPSEADTQYF. V and J are TRBV19 and TRBJ2-3; a possible D gene is TRBD2 (6 bases). V was trimmed by 5 bases and J by 4 bases, leaving 16 bases between them. In germline, CDR1 is LNHDA, CDR2 SQIVND (reference sequence). CDR3 length: 15 residues. Looking up the rest from reference TRBV19 and TRBJ2-3 gives the full variable domain: DGGITQSPKYLFRKEGQNVTLSCEQNLNHDAMYWYRQDPGQGLRLIYYSQIVNDFQKGDIAEGYSVSREKKESFPLTVTSAQKNPTAFYLCASSFRPSEADTQYFGPGTRLTVL.

This chain joins TRBV6-9 and TRBJ2-3; unclear D gene. Germline-derived CDR1 and CDR2 are MNHGY and SVAAGI. V shed 2 bases and J shed 0 bases, with 18 bases lying between them. The CDR3 has 18 amino acids. The CDR3 is CASSYRVVRRSSTDTQYF. DNA of the CDR3: TGTGCCAGCAGTTATAGGGTTGTGAGGCGATCTAGCACAGATACGCAGTATTTT.

The chain uses TRBV5-1 and TRBJ2-3; possibly TRBD1 for D (6 bases). The CDR3 extends over 15 amino acids. V was pared by 2 bases and J by 1 base, with 11 bases between. The germline CDR1 and CDR2 sequences are SGHRS and YFSETQ. CDR3 nucleotides: TGCGCCAGCAGCTTACCTCCAGGGGGCACAGATACGCAGTATTTT. Its protein product is CASSLPPGGTDTQYF.

The chain combines TRBV19 with TRBJ2-3, with D perhaps matching TRBD2 (5 bases). The CDR3 sequence is 15 residues long. V gave up 1 base and J gave up 0 bases, with 8 bases separating them. In germline, CDR1 is LNHDA, CDR2 SQIVND (reference sequence). The CDR3 region is CASSIARDSTDTQYF. As DNA, the CDR3 is TGTGCCAGTAGTATAGCTCGGGATAGCACAGATACGCAGTATTTT.

CDR3 sequence reads: CASSGGGLETQYF. The CDR3 DNA is TGTGCCAGTAGCGGAGGGGGTCTGGAGACCCAGTACTTC. V is TRBV19 and J is TRBJ2-5; D could derive from TRBD1 or TRBD2 (6 bases each). CDR3 size: 13 residues. Trimming took 6 bases from V and 5 from J, leaving 13 bases between them. CDR1 and CDR2 (germline): LNHDA, SQIVND (reference sequence).

The V gene is TRBV5-1, the J gene TRBJ2-1; D ambiguous. The germline V gene has CDR1 SGHRS and CDR2 YFSETQ. Trimming left V 1 base short and J 1 base short, with 9 bases between. CDR3 length: 15 amino acids. Here the CDR3 DNA reads TGCGCCAGCAGCTTGTCGGGTGGTTCCTACAATGAGCAGTTCTTC. It is translated as CASSLSGGSYNEQFF.

The V gene is TRBV30, the J gene TRBJ2-2, with 7 bases aligning to TRBD2. The germline gives CDR1 GTSNPN, CDR2 SVGIG (reference sequence). V shed 0 bases, J shed 1 base, and the junction held 20 bases outside the gene matches. The length of the CDR3 is 21 residues. The CDR3 loop is CAWSVLGLAASRGRNTGELFF. In nucleotides, the CDR3 is TGTGCCTGGAGTGTACTAGGTCTAGCGGCCAGCAGAGGGAGGAACACCGGGGAGCTGTTTTTT.

The CDR3 sequence is CASSVGVINEQFF. CDR3 DNA: TGCGCCAGCAGCGTCGGGGTCATCAATGAGCAGTTCTTC. The chain carries TRBV10-1 and TRBJ2-1, with D maybe TRBD2 (5 bases). The CDR3 is made up of 13 amino acids. Germline values: CDR1 WNHNN, CDR2 SYGVQD (reference sequence). V was cut by 6 bases and J by 6 bases, with 12 bases left in between.

V is TRBV5-1 and J is TRBJ1-4, with 9 nucleotides matching TRBD1. Trimming took 6 bases from V and 7 from J; bases not matched to a gene: 7. The CDR3 contains 14 residues. Germline loops: CDR1 SGHRS, CDR2 YFSETQ. CDR3 sequence: CASTMTGGFEKLFF. CDR3 bases: TGCGCCAGCACAATGACAGGGGGTTTTGAAAAACTGTTTTTT.

This chain connects TRBV6-4 to TRBJ2-4, with D possibly TRBD2 on 6 matching bases. V was shortened by 4 bases and J by 0 bases, with 25 bases between the two germline ends. The CDR3 is made up of 20 amino acids. CDR1 is MRHNA and CDR2 is SNTAGT in the germline V gene. CDR3 nucleotide sequence: TGTGCCAGCAGTGGCCTCGCGGGACCGTGGGGGGAACTAGCCAAAAACATTCAGTACTTC. It yields the protein CASSGLAGPWGELAKNIQYF.

The V call is TRBV28, the J call TRBJ1-5; D is possibly TRBD1 (6 bases). Deletions cut 1 base from V and 5 bases from J, with 12 bases between. The CDR3 length is 15 residues. CDR1 is MDHEN and CDR2 is SYDVKM in the germline V gene. CDR3 nucleotide sequence: TGTGCCAGCAGTTTATACGGCAGGGGCCATCAGCCCCAGCATTTT. Amino acids: CASSLYGRGHQPQHF.

CDR3 coding DNA: TGTGCCACCAGCAGAGGACAGGGCGGGGGTGACACTGAAGCTTTCTTT. It specifies CATSRGQGGGDTEAFF. This chain uses TRBV15 with TRBJ1-1; TRBD1 matches 7 bases. CDR1 and CDR2 from the germline V gene are LNHNV and YYDKDF (reference sequence). The CDR3 length is 16 residues. J was trimmed by 3 bases and V by 1 base; bases with no gene match: 8.

The rearrangement uses TRBV11-3 and TRBJ2-2, with 8 bases matching TRBD2. This CDR3 is 15 amino acids long. The V segment lost 4 bases and the J segment 6 bases; nucleotides outside the gene matches: 7. The germline CDR1 and CDR2 sequences are SGHNT and YENEEA. CDR3 sequence: CASSSWEGLAGELFF. CDR3 DNA sequence: TGTGCCAGCAGCTCCTGGGAGGGACTAGCCGGGGAGCTGTTTTTT.

V usage is TRBV30 and J usage is TRBJ1-1, with D perhaps matching TRBD1 (5 bases). CDR1 is GTSNPN, CDR2 SVGIG, per germline (reference sequence). V shed 0 bases and J shed 2 bases, with 10 bases lying between them. The length of the CDR3 is 14 residues. Here the CDR3 reads CAWSVPGINTEAFF. In DNA, the CDR3 is TGTGCCTGGAGTGTACCAGGGATAAACACTGAAGCTTTCTTT.

The chain has TRBV7-8 and TRBJ2-1, with 8 positions matching TRBD1. Trimming cost V 4 bases and J 0 bases; bases outside gene matches: 11. In germline, CDR1 is SGHVS, CDR2 FQNEAQ. The CDR3 is made up of 18 amino acids. The CDR3 bases are TGTGCCAGCAGCTCCCTCCCGGGACAGGAGAGCTCCTACAATGAGCAGTTCTTC. Translated: CASSSLPGQESSYNEQFF.

This chain uses TRBV10-2 with TRBJ2-3; D ambiguous. The V end lost 4 bases, the J end lost 0 bases, and 8 bases lay between the germline ends. Germline V gene data show CDR1 as WSHSY and CDR2 as SAAADI. This CDR3 spans 14 amino acids. The DNA of the CDR3 is TGCGCCAGCAGTGCGAGCGCTAGCACAGATACGCAGTATTTT. It codes for CASSASASTDTQYF.

The DNA of the CDR3 is TGTGCCAGCAGCTTTAGTCCCAACATTCAGTACTTC. Its translation is CASSFSPNIQYF. V is TRBV5-8 and J is TRBJ2-4; D is unresolved. The germline gives CDR1 SGHTS, CDR2 YDEGEE. This CDR3 comprises 12 residues. Trimming took off 2 bases at V and 7 bases at J, with 7 bases between the two ends.

The chain combines TRBV28 with TRBJ1-6; D may be TRBD1 (6 bases). V was trimmed by 5 bases and J by 5 bases, leaving 28 bases between them. The CDR3 runs 20 residues. Germline V gene sequence: CDR1 MDHEN, CDR2 SYDVKM. The CDR3 DNA follows: TGTGCCAGCAGTCCCCCGGTGGGGGGGGCAACCCTTAGTGATAATTCACCCCTCCACTTT. This sequence encodes CASSPPVGGATLSDNSPLHF.